This record looks at one T cell receptor beta chain sequence and its context. As yet, its antigen is unknown. Gene names and germline refer to mouse. The CDR3 extends 4 residues past the end of the read, so its final part is completed from the germline J gene. The source of the sample is a study of CD8+ T cells in alopecia areata. The wider study: Recipient mice, approximately 7-10-week-old female C3H/HeJ animals, received skin from approximately 6-12-month-old C3H/HeJ graft donors with spontaneous alopecia.

The study, taken as a whole, reports: Unlike in mice, where it was clearer, TCR sharing across patients was less clear, possibly HLA-related. Across lesional scalp, and particularly alopecia totalis/universalis, clonality surpassed that of normal scalp. Scalp sequencing also captures normal skin's resident alphabeta T cells.

Extracted RNA was reverse transcribed into cDNA, the sequencing template. Repertoires were generated with immunoSEQ multiplex PCR, while TCRdb's copy carries only in-frame clones and drops some. This sample carries over 100,000 clones, none of them present only once. The germline V gene has CDR1 NNHDY and CDR2 SYVADS. V lost 2 bases and J 1 base, leaving 12 bases between the germline ends. The CDR3 covers 16 residues. The chain combines TRBV13-3 with TRBJ1-4; D possibly corresponds to TRBD1 (6 bases). The receptor was derived from a C3H/HeJ mouse with alopecia areata. MHC haplotype: H2-k. Source material: lesional skin. CDR3 bases read: TGTGCCAGCAGTGAACCAGGGGAGAATTCCAACGAA. Translated: CASSEPGENSNE. The complete CDR3 sequence is CASSEPGENSNERLFF.